The rows below give T cell receptor beta chains drawn from one sample of a study of beta chain features in type 1 diabetes. Libraries were prepared by immunoSEQ multiplex PCR; TCRdb keeps only in-frame clonotypes and omits some of them. The sample holds around 600,000 clones; around 11% are singletons and the top ten take approximately 0.11%. The sample taken for sequencing was naive CD4+ T cells from blood. These TCRs come from a man aged 25 to 45 with type 1 diabetes. CDR3s include the opening cysteine and the closing phenylalanine or tryptophan. Each record gives: V gene, CDR3 length, D gene, clone size, J gene, CDR3 DNA, CDR3 protein. D genes are given only for firm matches. Size is stated for part of the rows, as once, few or many counts, or as a class when the clone is expanded.

V gene: TRBV25-1; CDR3 length: 15; D gene: -; clone size: -; J gene: TRBJ2-3; CDR3 DNA: TGTGCCAGCAGTGAGAGCGGCTCTGGGACAGATACGCAGTATTTT; CDR3 protein: CASSESGSGTDTQYF
V gene: TRBV7-2; CDR3 length: 15; D gene: -; clone size: few; J gene: TRBJ1-5; CDR3 DNA: TGTGCCAGCAGCTTAGCTCTTAATAGCAATCAGCCCCAGCATTTT; CDR3 protein: CASSLALNSNQPQHF
V gene: TRBV7-2; CDR3 length: 14; D gene: -; clone size: -; J gene: TRBJ2-7; CDR3 DNA: TGTGCCAGCAGCTTGGACCGGCAGATCTACGAGCAGTACTTC; CDR3 protein: CASSLDRQIYEQYF
V gene: TRBV28; CDR3 length: 15; D gene: TRBD1; clone size: few; J gene: TRBJ1-4; CDR3 DNA: TGTGCCAGCAGTCCCCCGGGACAGGGCAATGAAAAACTGTTTTTT; CDR3 protein: CASSPPGQGNEKLFF
V gene: TRBV13; CDR3 length: 14; D gene: TRBD1; clone size: -; J gene: TRBJ1-2; CDR3 DNA: TGTGCCAGCAGCTCCAACCAGGGGGCTGTCGGCTACACCTTC; CDR3 protein: CASSSNQGAVGYTF
V gene: TRBV5-1; CDR3 length: 16; D gene: -; clone size: few; J gene: TRBJ2-1; CDR3 DNA: TGCGCCAGCAGCACGCCCCGGTCCTATTATAACAATGAGCAGTTCTTC; CDR3 protein: CASSTPRSYYNNEQFF
V gene: TRBV6-5; CDR3 length: 14; D gene: -; clone size: -; J gene: TRBJ2-7; CDR3 DNA: TGTGCCAGCAGTGACCGGGACGGGAACTACGAGCAGTACTTC; CDR3 protein: CASSDRDGNYEQYF
V gene: TRBV7-9; CDR3 length: 13; D gene: -; clone size: -; J gene: TRBJ2-5; CDR3 DNA: TGTGCCAGCAGCTTAGGCAGGGGAGAGACCCAGTACTTC; CDR3 protein: CASSLGRGETQYF
V gene: TRBV29-1; CDR3 length: 12; D gene: -; clone size: few; J gene: TRBJ1-2; CDR3 DNA: TGCAGCGTTGACGGGGTCAGGGGCGGCTACACCTTC; CDR3 protein: CSVDGVRGGYTF
V gene: TRBV7-9; CDR3 length: 12; D gene: -; clone size: few; J gene: TRBJ2-7; CDR3 DNA: TGTGCCAGCAGCCCGGCCTCCTACGAGCAGTACTTC; CDR3 protein: CASSPASYEQYF
V gene: TRBV18; CDR3 length: 16; D gene: -; clone size: few; J gene: TRBJ1-1; CDR3 DNA: TGTGCCAGCTCACCACCGACACAAATCTTCGGGGCTGAAGCTTTCTTT; CDR3 protein: CASSPPTQIFGAEAFF
V gene: TRBV4-3; CDR3 length: 16; D gene: TRBD1; clone size: -; J gene: TRBJ1-5; CDR3 DNA: TGCGCCAGCAGCCAAGAGACAGGGTTTGGCAATCAGCCCCAGCATTTT; CDR3 protein: CASSQETGFGNQPQHF
V gene: TRBV10-3; CDR3 length: 11; D gene: -; clone size: few; J gene: TRBJ1-2; CDR3 DNA: TGTGCCATCAGTGAGGCGGACGGCTACACCTTC; CDR3 protein: CAISEADGYTF
V gene: TRBV5-1; CDR3 length: 15; D gene: -; clone size: few; J gene: TRBJ2-7; CDR3 DNA: TGCGCCAGCAGCCGGGACCATATGGGTTCCTACGAGCAGTACTTC; CDR3 protein: CASSRDHMGSYEQYF
V gene: TRBV18; CDR3 length: 12; D gene: -; clone size: -; J gene: TRBJ2-5; CDR3 DNA: TGTGCCAGCTCACCACCGCAAGAGACCCAGTACTTC; CDR3 protein: CASSPPQETQYF
V gene: TRBV5-4; CDR3 length: 14; D gene: TRBD2; clone size: -; J gene: TRBJ2-3; CDR3 DNA: TGTGCCAGCAGCTCTAGCGGGGGGTCAGATACGCAGTATTTT; CDR3 protein: CASSSSGGSDTQYF
V gene: TRBV25-1; CDR3 length: 16; D gene: -; clone size: -; J gene: TRBJ2-6; CDR3 DNA: TGTGCCAGCGAAGTCCAGGGCTGGTCTGGGGCCAACGTCCTGACTTTC; CDR3 protein: CASEVQGWSGANVLTF
V gene: TRBV7-2; CDR3 length: 13; D gene: -; clone size: -; J gene: TRBJ1-2; CDR3 DNA: TGTGCCAGCAGCTTAGTCGGTTTTGATGGCTACACCTTC; CDR3 protein: CASSLVGFDGYTF
V gene: TRBV7-2; CDR3 length: 15; D gene: TRBD1; clone size: -; J gene: TRBJ2-7; CDR3 DNA: TGTGCCAGCAGCTGGACAGGGAGCCGTCTTGGGGAGCAGTACTTC; CDR3 protein: CASSWTGSRLGEQYF
V gene: TRBV10-2; CDR3 length: 15; D gene: TRBD1; clone size: few; J gene: TRBJ1-2; CDR3 DNA: TGCGCCAGCAGCGCCGGGACAGACTCAGGTGGTGGCTACACCTTC; CDR3 protein: CASSAGTDSGGGYTF
V gene: TRBV11-3; CDR3 length: 15; D gene: -; clone size: -; J gene: TRBJ1-1; CDR3 DNA: TGTGCCAGCAGCTTAGGGGAGTGGCCCCTACCTGAAGCTTTCTTT; CDR3 protein: CASSLGEWPLPEAFF
V gene: TRBV10-3; CDR3 length: 15; D gene: -; clone size: -; J gene: TRBJ2-3; CDR3 DNA: TGTGCCATCAGTGGAGGCGGGGATCGTTCAGATACGCAGTATTTT; CDR3 protein: CAISGGGDRSDTQYF
V gene: TRBV25-1; CDR3 length: 15; D gene: -; clone size: -; J gene: TRBJ1-6; CDR3 DNA: TGTGCCAGCAGTGCCACCAGGGTAACCAATTCACCCCTCCACTTT; CDR3 protein: CASSATRVTNSPLHF
V gene: TRBV10-3; CDR3 length: 12; D gene: TRBD1; clone size: -; J gene: TRBJ2-7; CDR3 DNA: TGTGCCATCAGAACCGACAGGGTCGAGCAGTACTTC; CDR3 protein: CAIRTDRVEQYF
V gene: TRBV11-2; CDR3 length: 18; D gene: TRBD2; clone size: -; J gene: TRBJ2-3; CDR3 DNA: TGTGCCAGCAGCCTCGGGACTAGCGGGGGAGCCAACACAGATACGCAGTATTTT; CDR3 protein: CASSLGTSGGANTDTQYF
V gene: TRBV28; CDR3 length: 12; D gene: -; clone size: few; J gene: TRBJ1-6; CDR3 DNA: TGTGCCAGCCGTGGCGTAGATTCACCCCTCCACTTT; CDR3 protein: CASRGVDSPLHF
V gene: TRBV6-5; CDR3 length: 11; D gene: -; clone size: few; J gene: TRBJ1-1; CDR3 DNA: TGTGCCAGCGAGGATTACACTGAAGCTTTCTTT; CDR3 protein: CASEDYTEAFF
V gene: TRBV18; CDR3 length: 15; D gene: TRBD2; clone size: -; J gene: TRBJ2-7; CDR3 DNA: TGTGCCAGCTCACACCCTAGCGGGGGCGCGGAGGAGCAGTACTTC; CDR3 protein: CASSHPSGGAEEQYF
V gene: TRBV18; CDR3 length: 15; D gene: -; clone size: few; J gene: TRBJ2-3; CDR3 DNA: TGTGCCAGCTCACCACGTTCACAGTGGACAGATACGCAGTATTTT; CDR3 protein: CASSPRSQWTDTQYF
V gene: TRBV18; CDR3 length: 12; D gene: -; clone size: few; J gene: TRBJ2-1; CDR3 DNA: TGTGCCAGCTCACCGACGGGTAATGAGCAGTTCTTC; CDR3 protein: CASSPTGNEQFF
V gene: TRBV18; CDR3 length: 14; D gene: -; clone size: once; J gene: TRBJ2-7; CDR3 DNA: TGTGCCAGCTCACCAGACGGGGGAGAGTACGAGCAGTACTTC; CDR3 protein: CASSPDGGEYEQYF
V gene: TRBV7-9; CDR3 length: 15; D gene: -; clone size: few; J gene: TRBJ2-3; CDR3 DNA: TGTGCCAGCAGCCCCCCCTCGGGGGTTTTAGATACGCAGTATTTT; CDR3 protein: CASSPPSGVLDTQYF
V gene: TRBV7-9; CDR3 length: 12; D gene: -; clone size: -; J gene: TRBJ2-1; CDR3 DNA: TGTGCCAGCTGGCAGGGGGGTACTGAGCAGTTCTTC; CDR3 protein: CASWQGGTEQFF
V gene: TRBV5-1; CDR3 length: 13; D gene: -; clone size: few; J gene: TRBJ1-1; CDR3 DNA: TGCGCCAGCAGCTTGGAGGGGAACACTGAAGCTTTCTTT; CDR3 protein: CASSLEGNTEAFF
V gene: TRBV7-9; CDR3 length: 15; D gene: TRBD1; clone size: few; J gene: TRBJ1-2; CDR3 DNA: TGTGCCAGCGTCCGGGACAGGGGACTTTTTCGAGGCTACACCTTC; CDR3 protein: CASVRDRGLFRGYTF
V gene: TRBV11-2; CDR3 length: 13; D gene: -; clone size: -; J gene: TRBJ2-3; CDR3 DNA: TGTGCCAGCAGCTTAGTCCGAACAGATACGCAGTATTTT; CDR3 protein: CASSLVRTDTQYF
V gene: TRBV7-2; CDR3 length: 15; D gene: -; clone size: -; J gene: TRBJ2-7; CDR3 DNA: TGTGCCAGCAGCTTAGAGTGGGACGGTTCCTACGAGCAGTACTTC; CDR3 protein: CASSLEWDGSYEQYF
V gene: TRBV28; CDR3 length: 11; D gene: -; clone size: -; J gene: TRBJ2-7; CDR3 DNA: TGTGCCAGCACCACAACCTACGAGCAGTACTTC; CDR3 protein: CASTTTYEQYF
V gene: TRBV7-2; CDR3 length: 14; D gene: -; clone size: few; J gene: TRBJ2-7; CDR3 DNA: TGTGCCAGCAGCTTAGCGTTGGCTAGTAGCGAGCAGTACTTC; CDR3 protein: CASSLALASSEQYF
V gene: TRBV6-6; CDR3 length: 12; D gene: TRBD1; clone size: few; J gene: TRBJ1-6; CDR3 DNA: TGTGCCTACAGGGGAAATAATTCACCCCTCCACTTT; CDR3 protein: CAYRGNNSPLHF
V gene: TRBV2; CDR3 length: 11; D gene: -; clone size: few; J gene: TRBJ1-2; CDR3 DNA: TGTGCCAGCAGCCTGACCTATGGCTACACCTTC; CDR3 protein: CASSLTYGYTF
V gene: TRBV11-2; CDR3 length: 13; D gene: TRBD1; clone size: few; J gene: TRBJ2-7; CDR3 DNA: TGTGCCAGCAGCCCGGACAGGGCCTACGAGCAGTACTTC; CDR3 protein: CASSPDRAYEQYF
V gene: TRBV29-1; CDR3 length: 14; D gene: TRBD2; clone size: few; J gene: TRBJ2-5; CDR3 DNA: TGCAGCGTTCGCGGACTAGCGGGGCTGGAGACCCAGTACTTC; CDR3 protein: CSVRGLAGLETQYF
V gene: TRBV4-3; CDR3 length: 17; D gene: TRBD1; clone size: -; J gene: TRBJ2-1; CDR3 DNA: TGCGCCAGCAGCCAAGGCCCTCCGGGACAGGGCGGAGGTGAGCAGTTCTTC; CDR3 protein: CASSQGPPGQGGGEQFF
V gene: TRBV28; CDR3 length: 14; D gene: TRBD1; clone size: -; J gene: TRBJ2-5; CDR3 DNA: TGTGCCAGCAGTTCACAGGGGGTGACGGAGACCCAGTACTTC; CDR3 protein: CASSSQGVTETQYF
V gene: TRBV7-8; CDR3 length: 16; D gene: TRBD2; clone size: -; J gene: TRBJ2-5; CDR3 DNA: TGTGCCAGCAGCTTACCCTTGGGACTAGCGGAAGAGACCCAGTACTTC; CDR3 protein: CASSLPLGLAEETQYF
V gene: TRBV27; CDR3 length: 16; D gene: -; clone size: -; J gene: TRBJ1-6; CDR3 DNA: TGTGCCAGCAGTTCCCCTCTCTTTAGGGAGAACTCACCCCTCCACTTT; CDR3 protein: CASSSPLFRENSPLHF
V gene: TRBV7-8; CDR3 length: 14; D gene: TRBD1; clone size: few; J gene: TRBJ2-7; CDR3 DNA: TGTGCCAGCATCGGAAACAGGGGGCGCGGCGAGCAGTACTTC; CDR3 protein: CASIGNRGRGEQYF
V gene: TRBV9; CDR3 length: 13; D gene: -; clone size: -; J gene: TRBJ2-1; CDR3 DNA: TGTGCCAGCAGCGTTGGATCCTACAATGAGCAGTTCTTC; CDR3 protein: CASSVGSYNEQFF
V gene: TRBV18; CDR3 length: 17; D gene: TRBD1; clone size: few; J gene: TRBJ2-7; CDR3 DNA: TGTGCCAGCTCACGAAGGGGGCTCCAGACGAGCGCCTACGAGCAGTACTTC; CDR3 protein: CASSRRGLQTSAYEQYF
V gene: TRBV5-1; CDR3 length: 13; D gene: TRBD1; clone size: -; J gene: TRBJ1-1; CDR3 DNA: TGCGCCAGCAGCTTACAGGGGGACACTGAAGCTTTCTTT; CDR3 protein: CASSLQGDTEAFF
V gene: TRBV5-1; CDR3 length: 14; D gene: -; clone size: -; J gene: TRBJ1-6; CDR3 DNA: TGCGCCAGCAGCTGGGGCACTACCGATTCACCCCTCCACTTT; CDR3 protein: CASSWGTTDSPLHF